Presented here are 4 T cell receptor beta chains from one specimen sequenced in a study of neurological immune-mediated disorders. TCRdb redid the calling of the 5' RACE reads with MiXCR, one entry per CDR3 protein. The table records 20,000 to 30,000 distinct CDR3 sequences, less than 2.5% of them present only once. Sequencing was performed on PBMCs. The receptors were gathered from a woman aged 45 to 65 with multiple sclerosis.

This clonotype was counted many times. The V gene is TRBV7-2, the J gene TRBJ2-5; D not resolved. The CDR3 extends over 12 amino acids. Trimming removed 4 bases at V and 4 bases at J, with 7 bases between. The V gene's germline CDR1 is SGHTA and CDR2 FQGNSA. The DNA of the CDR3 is TGTGCCAGCAGCTCCCCGGGAGAGACCCAGTACTTC. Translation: CASSSPGETQYF.

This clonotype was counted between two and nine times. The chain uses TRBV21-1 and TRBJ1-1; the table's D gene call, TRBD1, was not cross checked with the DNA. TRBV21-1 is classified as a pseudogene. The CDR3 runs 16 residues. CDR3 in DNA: TGTGCCAGCAGCAAAGAGGAATGGGGGGGATACACTGAAGCTTTCTTT. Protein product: CASSKEEWGGYTEAFF.

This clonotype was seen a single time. The CDR3 DNA is TGTGCCAGCAGTGCACCGGGCCATCATATCGAGCAGTACTTC. Protein product: CASSAPGHHIEQYF. The rearrangement links TRBV25-1 to TRBJ2-7, with D unresolved. Trimming removed 4 bases from V and 6 bases from J, with 16 bases in between. The germline V gene has CDR1 MGHDK and CDR2 SYGVNS. This CDR3 comprises 14 residues.

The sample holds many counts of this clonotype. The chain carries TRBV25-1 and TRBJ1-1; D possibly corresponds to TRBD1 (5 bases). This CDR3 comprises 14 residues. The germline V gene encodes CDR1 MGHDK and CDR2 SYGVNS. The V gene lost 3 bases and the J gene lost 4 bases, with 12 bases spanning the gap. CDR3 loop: CASSDRSGGTEAFF. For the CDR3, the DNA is TGTGCCAGCAGTGATAGGTCCGGGGGCACTGAAGCTTTCTTT. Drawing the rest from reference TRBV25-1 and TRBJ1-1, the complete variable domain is EADIYQTPRYLVIGTGKKITLECSQTMGHDKMYWYQQDPGMELHLIHYSYGVNSTEKGDLSSESTVSRIRTEHFPLTLESARPSHTSQYLCASSDRSGGTEAFFGQGTRLTVV.